This T cell receptor (beta chain) was identified in a study of CD8+ T cells in alopecia areata (dated by TCRdb to the late 2010s). Context from the whole study: The treated patients took part in an open-label pilot trial in which moderate-to-severe alopecia areata was treated with oral tofacitinib at 5 to 10 mg twice daily. Patients received tofacitinib for 6 to 18 months and were then followed off drug for 6 months to check for delayed response and recurrence. Disease severity in treated patients was measured with the SALT score, which quantifies the percentage of affected scalp surface area. The study used high-throughput TCRbeta sequencing to examine T cell clonal expansion in alopecia areata, in both the C3H/HeJ mouse model and human patients. On the human side, TCRbeta sequencing was run on scalp tissue and on sorted CD4+ and CD8+ peripheral blood T cells from healthy controls and from alopecia areata patients with either patchy or totalis/universalis disease. Tofacitinib-treated patients had biopsies at baseline and at 4 and 24 weeks of treatment, with a later scalp biopsy in several patients. Clonality in the scalp was compared among normal scalp (n=4), patchy alopecia areata scalp (n=8), and alopecia totalis/universalis scalp (n=8). The RNA source kit depended on sample type: the PAXgene miRNA kit for fixed scalp, the miRNeasy kit for PBMCs, and the RNeasy kit for mouse skin. TCRbeta CDR3 regions were amplified by immunoSEQ multiplex PCR using 35 Vbeta forward and 13 Jbeta reverse primers.

Turning to this clone: The antigen it binds to is not known. One end of the junction varies from germline; a read error may be responsible.

The cysteine opens and the phenylalanine closes a CDR3 of 15 amino acids. The only DNA kept is the CDR3, 45 bases in frame from the first base. The germline V gene encodes CDR1 SGHTA and CDR2 FQGTGA. Here is what the overall study found, with its caveats: Lesional scalp, especially in alopecia totalis/universalis, showed higher clonality and more expanded CD8+ clones than normal scalp, suggesting antigenic drive. Unlike mouse skin, which is dominated by gammadelta T cells, normal human skin has resident alphabeta T cells that are also sequenced, and this complicates analysis of the scalp TCR repertoire. Compared with mice, TCR sequences shared between patients were less clear, possibly partly because of HLA diversity across the patient population. With tofacitinib, both scalp clonality and the number of expanded CD8+ clones among the top 100 scalp clones went down significantly. Many expanded lesional clones were found to persist in scalp and blood during tofacitinib treatment, and relapse after treatment cessation may be partly explained by this persistence. Because the treated cohort was small and included a single nonresponder, larger studies are needed to assess links between baseline CD8+ expansion and response.

The library came from the immunoSEQ multiplex PCR assay. To provide template for TCR sequencing, every sample had RNA extracted and reverse transcribed into cDNA. SuperScript III was used for first-strand cDNA synthesis, primed with a 2:1 mix of oligo-dT and random hexamers. A synthetic immune receptor repertoire was used to gauge amplification bias, and whatever bias remained was removed computationally. In the authors' own workflow: Raw reads were preprocessed for error removal, and CDR3 was defined according to IMGT conventions as running from the conserved cysteine to phenylalanine. Clonality was computed as 1 minus the Shannon entropy, with the entropy normalized by log2 of the number of productive unique TCRs. CD4 or CD8 identity of scalp clones was inferred by cross-referencing scalp TCRbeta sequences with sorted blood CD4 and CD8 repertoires. TCRdb provides this immuneACCESS table in a form limited to in-frame rearrangements. Some clones are lacking; in checked studies, under half of them reflect an unresolved V gene, and why the rest are absent is not known. From that table come the V and J calls and clone size; the DNA was used to work out D and trimming. The sample includes 79,000 or so clones, with around 65% observed a single time. The ten largest clones add up to 20% to 30% of the sample.

The sample's time point label is to be understood as: about 25 weeks on oral tofacitinib. The sample's treatment or condition label, decoded: oral pan-JAK inhibitor, 5-10 mg twice daily. From alopecia areata patients, peripheral blood was collected along with lesional scalp punch biopsies. PBMCs were separated by density centrifugation and stained for CD3, CD4 and CD8, after which CD4+ and CD8+ T cells were sorted on a FACSAria. This TCR came from a human donor with alopecia areata. The chain is made from TRBV7-3 and TRBJ2-3; matching of 5 bases hints at TRBD2 as the D gene. The sequenced sample was CD8+ T cells sorted from blood, obtained at week 24, from a patient treated with tofacitinib. The CDR3 loop reads CASSQGGGAADTQYF. In nucleotides, the sequence is TGCGCCAGCAGCCAAGGCGGAGGAGCGGCAGATACGCAGTATTTT.